Presented here are 32 T cell receptor beta chains from one specimen sequenced in a study of blood T cell repertoires in COVID-19. This table comes from immunoSEQ multiplex PCR, and its TCRdb copy is limited to in-frame clones, with some not included. The sample lists under 300,000 clones, around 87% occurring once. The sample consisted of PBMCs or T cells enriched from blood (not recorded which). Receptor source: a young woman with acute COVID-19.

This clone was counted once. The gene calls are TRBV7-2 and TRBJ2-1, with 9 bases aligning to TRBD1. CDR1 is SGHTA, CDR2 FQGNSA, per germline. Germline trimming cut 2 bases from V and 5 bases from J; bases unmatched to any gene: 4. The CDR3 covers 15 residues. CDR3 sequence: CASSLPDRGHNEQFF. The CDR3 nucleotides are TGTGCCAGCAGCTTACCGGACAGGGGACACAATGAGCAGTTCTTC.

The chain combines TRBV5-1 with TRBJ2-2; possible D gene TRBD1, 5 bases. V lost 4 bases and J lost 5, with 12 bases in between. The CDR3 extends over 14 amino acids. The germline CDR1 and CDR2 sequences are SGHRS and YFSETQ. The DNA for the CDR3 is TGCGCCAGCAGCCAATTCAGGGCTACCGGGGAGCTGTTTTTT. Its protein is CASSQFRATGELFF.

The J gene is TRBJ1-2, the V gene TRBV3-1 (or the pseudogene TRBV3-2), with 9 bases lining up with TRBD1. The CDR3 contains 16 residues. J lost 1 base, V lost 4 bases, and 7 bases had no gene match. Germline-derived CDR1 and CDR2 are LGHDT and YNNKEL (reference sequence). The CDR3 is CASSPSLDRGNYGYTF. The CDR3, as DNA: TGTGCCAGCAGCCCGAGCCTGGACAGGGGTAACTATGGCTACACCTTC.

This chain links TRBV28 with TRBJ2-1, with D unresolved. V dropped 3 bases and J dropped 6 bases, with 6 bases sitting between them. The CDR3 extends over 12 amino acids. CDR1 is MDHEN, CDR2 SYDVKM, per germline. The CDR3 nucleotides read TGTGCCAGCAGTTTTTACGGCAATGAGCAGTTCTTC. As protein: CASSFYGNEQFF.

The CDR3 sequence is CASSFTGGEAQYF. The CDR3 DNA follows: TGTGCCAGCAGCTTCACAGGGGGGGAGGCCCAGTACTTC. The gene calls are TRBV7-9 and TRBJ2-5, with D maybe TRBD1 (8 bases). V lost 3 bases and J 9 bases, leaving 14 bases between the germline ends. The CDR3 contains 13 residues. The V gene's germline CDR1 is SEHNR and CDR2 FQNEAQ (reference sequence).

V usage is TRBV6-2 or TRBV6-3 and J usage is TRBJ1-3; D might be TRBD1 (5 bases). This CDR3 spans 15 amino acids. Germline V CDR1 and CDR2: MNHEY, SVGEGT. V was trimmed by 0 bases and J by 3 bases, leaving 9 bases between them. This CDR3 is CASSYSTVGGNTIYF. CDR3 in DNA: TGTGCCAGCAGTTACTCGACAGTCGGTGGAAACACCATATATTTT.

V is TRBV15 and J is TRBJ1-3; 7 nucleotides align to TRBD1. The germline gives CDR1 LNHNV, CDR2 YYDKDF (reference sequence). This CDR3 has 15 amino acids. The trim removed 1 base at V and 2 bases at J, leaving 2 bases unmatched. CDR3 loop: CATSRGRGPGNTIYF. The CDR3 DNA is TGTGCCACCAGCAGAGGGAGGGGGCCTGGAAACACCATATATTTT.

This chain uses TRBV15 with TRBJ1-4; 11 bases align to TRBD1. This CDR3 comprises 14 residues. The V segment lost 3 bases and the J segment 6 bases; nucleotides outside the gene matches: 0. The germline V gene encodes CDR1 LNHNV and CDR2 YYDKDF (reference sequence). The CDR3 sequence: CATSRGQGDEKLFF. The CDR3 region has the DNA TGTGCCACCAGCAGGGGACAGGGGGATGAAAAACTGTTTTTT.

The genes are TRBV29-1 and TRBJ1-1, with 10 bases lining up with TRBD1. The length of the CDR3 is 14 residues. V shed 4 bases and J 5 bases; nucleotides not matched to a gene: 7. Germline V gene lookup returns CDR1 SQVTM and CDR2 ANQGSEA. CDR3 in amino acids: CSVGQGAPGTEAFF. DNA of the CDR3: TGCAGCGTTGGACAGGGGGCGCCGGGGACTGAAGCTTTCTTT.

V and J are TRBV27 and TRBJ2-5, with TRBD1 as a possible D gene (6 bases). V was cut by 6 bases and J by 2 bases, with 7 bases left in between. The V gene's germline CDR1 is MNHEY and CDR2 SMNVEV (reference sequence). The CDR3 extends over 12 amino acids. CDR3 region: CASRTGQETQYF. CDR3 sequence (DNA): TGTGCCAGCAGGACAGGACAAGAGACCCAGTACTTC.

The chain recombines TRBV7-3 with TRBJ2-1; D is possibly TRBD1 (7 bases). Trimming cost V 8 bases and J 8 bases, with 22 bases left between them. This CDR3 is 15 amino acids long. Germline assignment: CDR1 SGHTA and CDR2 FQGTGA. The CDR3 coding sequence is TGTGCCAGCCGCTCAGGGGGACTGAGTCTTGATGAGCAGTTCTTC. Its protein is CASRSGGLSLDEQFF.

The chain recombines TRBV12-3 or TRBV12-4 with TRBJ2-7; 7 nucleotides line up with TRBD2. V shed 7 bases, J shed 4 bases, and the junction held 7 bases outside the gene matches. The CDR3 sequence is 13 residues long. This chain's CDR3 is CASTPAGVYEQYF. The DNA for the CDR3 is TGTGCCAGCACCCCGGCGGGAGTGTACGAGCAGTACTTC.

This clone was seen once. The chain recombines TRBV14 with TRBJ1-3, with 7 bases identical to TRBD1. Germline V CDR1 and CDR2: SGHDN, FVKESK. The CDR3 runs to 15 residues. Germline trimming cut 4 bases from V and 4 bases from J; bases unmatched to any gene: 7. The CDR3 DNA is TGTGCCAGCAGCCCGCGACAGGGCCCAGGAAACACCATATATTTT. Amino acids: CASSPRQGPGNTIYF.

The chain carries TRBV12-3 or TRBV12-4 and TRBJ1-1, with TRBD1 as a possible D gene (5 bases). The CDR3 covers 13 residues. V lost 6 bases and J 0 bases, leaving 8 bases between the germline ends. In DNA form, the CDR3 reads TGTGCCAGCAGCCAGGGTATGAACACTGAAGCTTTCTTT. Translation: CASSQGMNTEAFF.

The CDR3 DNA reads TGTGCCAGCTCACCGACAGGGAACACTGAAGCTTTCTTT. It is translated as CASSPTGNTEAFF. This chain uses TRBV18 with TRBJ1-1, with D possibly being TRBD1 (6 bases). The CDR3 is 13 residues long. Germline loops: CDR1 KGHSH, CDR2 LQKENI. V was shortened by 3 bases and J by 1 base, with 6 bases between the two germline ends. Filled out from reference TRBV18 and TRBJ1-1, the complete variable domain reads NAGVMQNPRHLVRRRGQEARLRCSPMKGHSHVYWYRQLPEEGLKFMVYLQKENIIDESGMPKERFSAEFPKEGPSILRIQQVVRGDSAAYFCASSPTGNTEAFFGQGTRLTVV.

The V gene is TRBV2, the J gene TRBJ1-5; D might be TRBD1 (6 bases). V lost 6 bases to trimming and J lost 2 bases, with 29 bases between them. The germline CDR1 and CDR2 sequences are SNHLY and FYNNEI. The CDR3 has 20 amino acids. The CDR3 sequence is CASSHVSGSGGPLRNQPQHF. CDR3 sequence (DNA): TGTGCCAGCAGCCACGTATCAGGTAGCGGGGGGCCGCTTCGCAATCAGCCCCAGCATTTT.

The chain employs TRBV13 and TRBJ2-7; 7 bases line up with TRBD2. Germline lookup yields CDR1 PRHDT and CDR2 FYEKMQ (reference sequence). CDR3 size: 15 residues. Trimming took 1 base from V and 3 from J; bases not matched to a gene: 6. CDR3 amino acids: CASSLASGLYYEQYF. CDR3 coding DNA: TGTGCCAGCAGCTTAGCTAGCGGTCTCTACTACGAGCAGTACTTC. Supplemented by reference TRBV13 and TRBJ2-7, the full variable domain reads AAGVIQSPRHLIKEKRETATLKCYPIPRHDTVYWYQQGPGQDPQFLISFYEKMQSDKGSIPDRFSAQQFSDYHSELNMSSLELGDSALYFCASSLASGLYYEQYFGPGTRLTVT.

The genes are TRBV2 and TRBJ2-2; TRBD2 matches 8 bases. Germline V gives CDR1 SNHLY, CDR2 FYNNEI. CDR3 size: 15 residues. The V and J ends lost 6 bases and 3 bases, in that order; junction bases with no gene match: 6. The CDR3 DNA reads TGTGCCAGCAGAAGGAGCGGGAGTCACACCGGGGAGCTGTTTTTT. Translating gives CASRRSGSHTGELFF.

The rearrangement joins TRBV12-3 or TRBV12-4 to TRBJ2-7, with TRBD1 matching 11 bases. This CDR3 region has 13 residues. J was trimmed by 4 bases and V by 8 bases; bases with no gene match: 4. The CDR3 DNA reads TGTGCCAGCTTGGACAGGGGGCGATACGAGCAGTACTTC. It is translated as CASLDRGRYEQYF.

The CDR3 is CASSVDSGLDYNEQFF. For the CDR3, the DNA is TGTGCCAGCAGCGTAGACTCGGGACTCGACTACAATGAGCAGTTCTTC. The gene calls are TRBV9 and TRBJ2-1; D perhaps matches TRBD2 (6 bases). V lost 0 bases, J lost 3 bases, and 13 bases lay in between. The CDR3 runs 16 residues. The germline CDR1 and CDR2 sequences are SGDLS and YYNGEE.

This clone was picked up a small number of times. V and J are TRBV6-2 or TRBV6-3 and TRBJ2-7; 13 nucleotides line up with TRBD2. The germline CDR1 and CDR2 sequences are MNHEY and SVGEGT. This CDR3 region has 15 residues. V shed 0 bases, J shed 5 bases, and the junction held 1 base outside the gene matches. The CDR3, as DNA: TGTGCCAGCAGTTACTCGACTAGCGGGGGGCACGAGCAGTACTTC. This gives the protein CASSYSTSGGHEQYF.

This sequence joins TRBV28 and TRBJ2-1, with 7 bases lining up with TRBD2. CDR1 and CDR2 (germline): MDHEN, SYDVKM. V was clipped by 6 bases and J by 6 bases; unmatched bases: 14. The CDR3 has 16 amino acids. For the CDR3, the DNA is TGTGCCAGCAGCCGAACGGGGGGTTGGTCGGGCAATGAGCAGTTCTTC. The encoded protein is CASSRTGGWSGNEQFF.

The rearrangement uses TRBV10-1 and TRBJ2-3, with 7 bases matching TRBD1. Germline V gives CDR1 WNHNN, CDR2 SYGVQD (reference sequence). The CDR3 contains 16 residues. With 0 bases clipped from V and 4 bases from J, the junction kept 7 bases outside the gene matches. CDR3 coding DNA: TGCGCCAGCAGTGAGTCCACAGGGGAATTTTCAGATACGCAGTATTTT. This codes for CASSESTGEFSDTQYF.

V and J are TRBV5-4 and TRBJ2-7; 7 bases map to TRBD1. The germline gives CDR1 SGHNT, CDR2 YYREEE (reference sequence). There are 14 residues in the CDR3. Germline trimming cut 4 bases from V and 2 bases from J; bases unmatched to any gene: 6. The CDR3 DNA reads TGTGCCAGCAGCCGCGACAGGGACCCCTACGAGCAGTACTTC. This encodes CASSRDRDPYEQYF.

In its sample, this clone was seen once. The chain couples TRBV6-5 to TRBJ1-1, with D tentatively TRBD1 (5 bases). The germline gives CDR1 MNHEY, CDR2 SVGAGI. This CDR3 contains 14 residues. V was trimmed by 2 bases and J by 1 base, leaving 8 bases between them. The CDR3 is CASSYTDRNTEAFF. CDR3 nucleotide sequence: TGTGCCAGCAGTTACACCGACAGGAACACTGAAGCTTTCTTT.

V and J are TRBV6-1 and TRBJ2-7, with TRBD1 matching 8 bases. J lost 6 bases, V lost 5 bases, and 9 bases had no gene match. This CDR3 is built from 14 residues. Germline assignment: CDR1 MNHNS and CDR2 SASEGT. CDR3 coding DNA: TGTGCCAGCAGTTATCTGACAGGGGAAAGCGAGCAGTACTTC. This codes for CASSYLTGESEQYF.

This sequence joins TRBV25-1 and TRBJ2-3, with 7 bases that match TRBD2. The CDR3 is made up of 13 amino acids. The germline CDR1 and CDR2 sequences are MGHDK and SYGVNS. The ends lost 6 bases at V and 4 bases at J; junction bases unmatched: 4. CDR3 sequence reads: CASRGGVPDTQYF. DNA of the CDR3: TGTGCCAGCAGGGGGGGGGTGCCAGATACGCAGTATTTT.

The chain is built from TRBV28 and TRBJ2-5, with 7 bases that match TRBD1. In germline, CDR1 is MDHEN, CDR2 SYDVKM. Trimming took 3 bases from V and 5 from J; bases not matched to a gene: 12. The CDR3 runs to 16 residues. The CDR3 DNA sequence: TGTGCCAGCAGTTTGGGGGAAGACAGGGAGTTGGAGACCCAGTACTTC. Translated, it gives CASSLGEDRELETQYF.

This clone was picked up one time. V usage is TRBV7-9 and J usage is TRBJ1-1; D perhaps matches TRBD1 (6 bases). With 5 bases removed from V and 5 bases from J, the gap between germline ends came to 15 bases. Germline V lookup: CDR1 SEHNR, CDR2 FQNEAQ (reference sequence). The CDR3 spans 14 residues. For the CDR3, the DNA is TGTGCCAGCAGCCCAGGACAGCCTGGAACTGAAGCTTTCTTT. It codes for CASSPGQPGTEAFF.

The table lists this clone with a count of one. This rearrangement joins TRBV4-3 to TRBJ2-3; TRBD2 matches 10 bases. This CDR3 has 17 residues. Germline V gives CDR1 LGHNA, CDR2 YSLEER. V lost 0 bases and J lost 6; bases outside the gene matches: 9. The CDR3 loop reads CASSQDSSGSLGDTQYF. The CDR3 bases are TGCGCCAGCAGCCAAGACTCTAGCGGGAGCCTGGGCGATACGCAGTATTTT.

DNA of the CDR3: TGTGCCAGCAGTCAAGGACAGGTCAATGAGCAGTTCTTC. It specifies CASSQGQVNEQFF. The rearrangement joins TRBV28 to TRBJ2-1; 7 nucleotides line up with TRBD1. This CDR3 region has 13 residues. J was trimmed by 6 bases and V by 5 bases; bases with no gene match: 4. From germline, CDR1 is MDHEN and CDR2 SYDVKM. Full variable domain (missing parts from reference TRBV28 and TRBJ2-1): DVKVTQSSRYLVKRTGEKVFLECVQDMDHENMFWYRQDPGLGLRLIYFSYDVKMKEKGDIPEGYSVSREKKERFSLILESASTNQTSMYLCASSQGQVNEQFFGPGTRLTVL.

The chain couples TRBV4-3 to TRBJ2-1; D ambiguous. The CDR3 is made up of 16 amino acids. Trimming shortened V by 0 bases and J by 0 bases, and 9 bases separated the two germline ends. Germline CDR1 and CDR2: LGHNA and YSLEER. The DNA of the CDR3 is TGCGCCAGCAGCCAAGATGCTGAGAGCTCCTACAATGAGCAGTTCTTC. It is translated as CASSQDAESSYNEQFF.